Below, 15 T cell receptor beta chains from the same sample are listed, as sequenced in a study of CD8+CD57+ T cells in acquired aplastic anemia (dated by TCRdb to 2017 to 2018). TCRdb shows the sequencer as Illumina HiSeq 2000. Genomic DNA served as template for TCR beta VDJ combination and CDR3 sequence profiling. TCRdb trimmed public reads at Q25 via fastp, called clones via MiXCR and kept in-frame beta chains. Rows with one shared CDR3 protein collapse into an entry with the most common genes and DNA. The sample table contains about 270,000 distinct CDR3 sequences; only one count was recorded for roughly 50% of them. 7% to 9% of the sample rests with the top ten. Sample: sorted CD4+, CD8+, or CD8+CD57+ T cells (not recorded which) from PBMCs. The receptors here all came from a human donor with severe aplastic anemia or a healthy control (not recorded which).

V is TRBV25-1 and J is TRBJ1-6, with 7 nucleotides matching TRBD1. In germline, CDR1 is MGHDK, CDR2 SYGVNS. V lost 4 bases to trimming and J lost 5 bases; unmatched junction nucleotides: 8. This CDR3 is 16 amino acids long. CDR3 residues: CASSAYLTGDNSPLHF. The CDR3 nucleotides are TGTGCCAGCAGTGCTTACCTAACAGGGGATAATTCACCCCTCCACTTT.

For this clonotype: At one of its ends the junction is not consistent with the germline gene, which may arise from a read error. This chain joins TRBV20-1 and TRBJ2-2; D could derive from TRBD1 or TRBD2 (5 bases each). The CDR3 length is 16 residues. Germline V lookup: CDR1 DFQATT, CDR2 SNEGSKA (reference sequence). Written as DNA, the CDR3 is TGCAGTGCTAGAGCTGTGGGGACGAGGAACACCGGGGAGCTGTTCTTT. Translating gives CSARAVGTRNTGELFF.

The J gene is TRBJ2-7, the V gene TRBV19; TRBD1 is a possible D gene (5 bases). CDR1 LNHDA and CDR2 SQIVND come from the germline V gene (reference sequence). V shed 3 bases and J shed 5 bases, with 11 bases lying between them. This CDR3 is 13 amino acids long. CDR3 nucleotide sequence: TGTGCCAGTAGTATGCGGACATGGGACGAGCAGTACTTC. Translating gives CASSMRTWDEQYF.

The count of this clonotype is one. The chain uses TRBV10-3 and TRBJ1-1; 7 bases align to TRBD1. CDR3 size: 13 residues. With V trimmed by 7 bases and J by 1 base, 3 bases remained unmatched. Germline V gene lookup returns CDR1 ENHRY and CDR2 SYGVKD. The CDR3 spells CAINTGENTEAFF. In nucleotides, the CDR3 is TGTGCCATCAATACAGGGGAGAACACTGAAGCTTTCTTT.

The rearrangement uses TRBV12-3 or TRBV12-4 and TRBJ1-1; 7 nucleotides align to TRBD1. CDR3 length equals 14 residues. Trimming cost V 2 bases and J 4 bases; bases outside gene matches: 4. The CDR3 sequence: CASSLSGGSTEAFF. CDR3 bases: TGTGCCAGCAGTTTATCAGGGGGAAGCACTGAAGCTTTCTTT.

This clonotype occurred a few times. The J gene is TRBJ1-2, the V gene TRBV12-3 or TRBV12-4, with 7 bases fitting TRBD1. V was clipped by 4 bases and J by 8 bases; unmatched bases: 1. The CDR3 length is 11 residues. The CDR3 DNA follows: TGTGCCAGCAGTTCGGACAGGGGCTACACCTTC. It translates to CASSSDRGYTF.

The genes are TRBV5-6 and TRBJ1-2; 7 bases agree with TRBD1. The CDR3 has 14 residues. The J segment lost 1 base and the V segment lost 1 base, leaving 1 base of the junction unmatched. Germline CDR1 reads SGHDT; CDR2 reads YYEEEE. CDR3 region: CASSLPGGNYGYTF. The CDR3 region has the DNA TGTGCCAGCAGCTTGCCAGGGGGTAACTATGGCTACACCTTC.

This clonotype was observed many times. The chain combines TRBV7-6 with TRBJ1-2; D is perhaps TRBD1 (6 bases). V shed 4 bases and J shed 8 bases, with 14 bases lying between them. Germline V gives CDR1 SGHVS, CDR2 FNYEAQ. This CDR3 contains 13 residues. The CDR3 DNA reads TGTGCCAGCAGCTCGGACAGTCTCGGGGGCTACACCTTC. Its translation: CASSSDSLGGYTF.

V and J are TRBV10-3 and TRBJ1-2; possibly TRBD1 for D (5 bases). Trimming pared 8 bases from V and 4 bases from J, leaving 11 bases between. The CDR3 covers 12 residues. Germline V gene lookup returns CDR1 ENHRY and CDR2 SYGVKD. CDR3 in DNA: TGTGCCATCTCTTGGGGGACCTATGGCTACACCTTC. It translates to CAISWGTYGYTF.

This clonotype was observed many times. The chain combines TRBV3-1 with TRBJ2-1, with TRBD1 matching 10 bases. Losses at the gene ends were 3 bases for V and 9 bases for J; bases not matched to a gene: 8. Germline loops: CDR1 LGHDT, CDR2 YNNKEL (reference sequence). This CDR3 is 15 amino acids long. CDR3 sequence: CASSQAGQGSGEQFF. The CDR3 bases are TGTGCCAGCAGCCAGGCGGGACAGGGGTCCGGTGAGCAGTTCTTC.

V gene TRBV20-1 combines with J gene TRBJ2-1; D is possibly TRBD1 (5 bases). The V and J ends lost 5 bases and 6 bases respectively, with 14 bases between them. This CDR3 has 13 amino acids. CDR1 and CDR2 from the germline V gene are DFQATT and SNEGSKA (reference sequence). The CDR3 nucleotides are TGCAGTGCTCTACAGGACCGTGTCAATGAGCAGTTCTTC. Protein product: CSALQDRVNEQFF.

This clonotype was observed many times. The genes are TRBV12-3 or TRBV12-4 and TRBJ1-5; a weak D match, TRBD1 (5 bases). Trimming removed 3 bases from V and 11 bases from J, with 8 bases in between. The CDR3 is 11 amino acids. The CDR3 region is CASSLGGAQHF. Here the CDR3 DNA reads TGTGCCAGCAGTTTGGGAGGGGCCCAGCATTTT.

The rearrangement uses TRBV20-1 and TRBJ2-7, with D perhaps TRBD1 (5 bases). Germline V lookup: CDR1 DFQATT, CDR2 SNEGSKA (reference sequence). This CDR3 contains 14 residues. V shed 2 bases and J shed 0 bases, with 11 bases lying between them. CDR3 loop: CSARPTTASYEQYF. In DNA, the CDR3 is TGCAGTGCTAGACCGACGACAGCCTCCTACGAGCAGTACTTC.

The chain is built from TRBV20-1 and TRBJ1-5; TRBD1 aligns across 10 bases. This CDR3 has 16 amino acids. The germline gives CDR1 DFQATT, CDR2 SNEGSKA (reference sequence). After removal of 6 bases from V and 0 bases from J, the junction contained 8 bases not matched to a gene. The CDR3 loop is CSALGGTGVSNQPQHF. The CDR3 bases are TGCAGTGCCCTAGGAGGGACAGGGGTTAGCAATCAGCCCCAGCATTTT.

The chain combines TRBV7-9 with TRBJ1-6; no reliable D call. Trimming pared 3 bases from V and 13 bases from J, leaving 16 bases between. CDR1 and CDR2 from the germline V gene are SEHNR and FQNEAQ (reference sequence). The CDR3 spans 14 residues. In DNA form, the CDR3 reads TGTGCCAGCAGCTTGTATAGTCCGGACTCTCCCCTCCACTTT. This sequence encodes CASSLYSPDSPLHF.